These T cell receptor beta chains were read from a single sample in a study of shared clonotypes between healthy human individuals. The table came from immunoSEQ multiplex PCR; TCRdb's copy has only in-frame clones and leaves some out. The sample records 1 million to 1.2 million clones, approximately 75% being singletons. The sequencing sample was made of memory CD4+ T cells from PBMCs. The receptors were sampled from a man younger than 35 in good health. Some clones in this sample may be carry-over from other donors' samples. The CDR3 runs from the conserved cysteine through the conserved F or W.

V gene: TRBV6-6
CDR3 protein: CASSRPGPVRQYF

V gene: TRBV7-9
CDR3 protein: CASSLGGGQTQYF

V gene: TRBV7-3
CDR3 protein: CASSPGASGILGEQFF

V gene: TRBV19
CDR3 protein: CASSKHRTRNTEAFF

V gene: TRBV6-4
CDR3 protein: CASSPGPWNTGELFF

V gene: TRBV25-1
CDR3 protein: CASSGLGGTDTQYF

V gene: TRBV27
CDR3 protein: CASSLYPPKGMNTEAFF

V gene: TRBV9
CDR3 protein: CASSPSRGYGPGELFF

V gene: TRBV7-6
CDR3 protein: CASSSPGLASYEQYF

V gene: TRBV5-1
CDR3 protein: CASSFIEGFQETQYF

V gene: TRBV5-1
CDR3 protein: CASSSRTYGPGNTIYF